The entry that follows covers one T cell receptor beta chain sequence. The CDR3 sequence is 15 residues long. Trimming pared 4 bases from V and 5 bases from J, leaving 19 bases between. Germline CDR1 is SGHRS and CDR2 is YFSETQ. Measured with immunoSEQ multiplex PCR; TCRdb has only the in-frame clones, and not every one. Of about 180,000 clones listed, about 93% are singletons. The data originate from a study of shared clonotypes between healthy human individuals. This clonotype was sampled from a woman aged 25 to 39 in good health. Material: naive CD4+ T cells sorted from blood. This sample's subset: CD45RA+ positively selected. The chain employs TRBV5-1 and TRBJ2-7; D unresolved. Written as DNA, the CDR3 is TGCGCCAGCAGCCGCTCCCCGGTGAGGACCCACGAGCAGTACTTC. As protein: CASSRSPVRTHEQYF.